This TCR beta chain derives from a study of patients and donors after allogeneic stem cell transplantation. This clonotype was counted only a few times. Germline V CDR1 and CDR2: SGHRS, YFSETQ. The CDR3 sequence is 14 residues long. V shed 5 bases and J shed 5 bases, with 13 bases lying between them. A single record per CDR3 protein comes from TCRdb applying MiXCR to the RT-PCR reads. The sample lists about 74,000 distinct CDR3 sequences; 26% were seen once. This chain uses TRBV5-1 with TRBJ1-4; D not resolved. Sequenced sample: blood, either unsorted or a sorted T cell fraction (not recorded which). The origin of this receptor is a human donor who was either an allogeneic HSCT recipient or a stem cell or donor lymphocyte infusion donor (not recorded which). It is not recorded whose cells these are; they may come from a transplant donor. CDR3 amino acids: CASSERHRNEKLFF. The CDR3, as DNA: TGCGCCAGCAGTGAGAGACACCGGAATGAAAAACTGTTTTTT.